This is a list of T cell receptor beta chains from one sample in a study of cytomegalovirus exposure and HLA in healthy donors. Profiling relied on immunoSEQ multiplex PCR, and the TCRdb table lists in-frame clones only, not all of them. Here the sample spans around 100,000 clones, 78% being singletons. The sample consisted of PBMCs. These receptors all stem from a male donor in good health and CMV-seropositive. The CDR3 runs from the conserved cysteine through the conserved F or W. The D gene is left open where the match is weak. Where a row states a size, it is once, few, many or the class of an expanded clone; other rows omit it.

>TRBV5-1|NA|TRBJ2-4|once
CASSPGLFKNIQYF
TGCGCCAGCAGCCCGGGACTCTTCAAAAACATTCAGTACTTC
>TRBV18|NA|TRBJ1-1|few
CASSPIQGEAFF
TGTGCCAGCTCACCAATACAGGGTGAAGCTTTCTTT
>TRBV10-3|NA|TRBJ1-5|NA
CAISDRAQPQHF
TGTGCCATCAGTGACAGGGCCCAGCCCCAGCATTTT
>TRBV18|NA|TRBJ2-7|NA
CASSPVRDGYEQYF
TGTGCCAGCTCACCGGTGCGGGATGGCTACGAGCAGTACTTC
>TRBV6-5|NA|TRBJ1-1|NA
CASSERARGTEAFF
TGTGCCAGCAGCGAACGGGCCCGCGGGACTGAAGCTTTCTTT
>TRBV6-4|TRBD2|TRBJ2-1|NA
CASSASGGQGANEQFF
TGTGCCAGCAGTGCGAGCGGGGGGCAAGGCGCCAATGAGCAGTTCTTC
>TRBV11-2|TRBD1|TRBJ1-4|NA
CASSSYRGATNEKLFF
TGTGCCAGCAGTTCCTACAGGGGAGCAACTAATGAAAAACTGTTTTTT
>TRBV7-7|NA|TRBJ2-3|few
CASSLGYFTDTQYF
TGTGCCAGCAGCTTAGGGTACTTCACAGATACGCAGTATTTT
>TRBV6-1|TRBD1|TRBJ2-7|NA
CASSAYSGTGINEQYF
TGTGCCAGCAGTGCATATTCCGGGACAGGGATAAACGAGCAGTACTTC
>TRBV29-1|NA|TRBJ2-5|NA
CSFRRGAETQYF
TGCAGCTTTCGCAGGGGGGCGGAGACCCAGTACTTC
>TRBV19|TRBD1|TRBJ1-4|once
CASSPPGQIYEKLFF
TGTGCCAGTAGCCCACCGGGACAGATTTATGAAAAACTGTTTTTT
>TRBV7-9|NA|TRBJ2-2|NA
CASRATRGVTGELFF
TGTGCCAGCAGGGCGACCAGGGGTGTAACCGGGGAGCTGTTTTTT
>TRBV19|TRBD1|TRBJ2-2|NA
CASNPGGNTGELFF
TGTGCCAGTAATCCAGGGGGGAACACCGGGGAGCTGTTTTTT
>TRBV2|TRBD1|TRBJ2-7|once
CASRAQRQGYEQYF
TGTGCCAGCAGAGCCCAACGACAGGGATACGAGCAGTACTTC
>TRBV11-2|NA|TRBJ1-1|NA
CASHRAENTEAFF
TGTGCCAGCCACAGGGCGGAGAACACTGAAGCTTTCTTT
>TRBV5-4|NA|TRBJ2-5|NA
CASSSEGGRPQYF
TGTGCCAGCAGCTCGGAGGGGGGGCGGCCCCAGTACTTC
>TRBV16|NA|TRBJ1-2|NA
CASSHPTGNGGYTF
TGTGCCAGCAGCCACCCAACAGGGAATGGCGGCTACACCTTC
>TRBV7-8|NA|TRBJ2-2|NA
CASRSGAGNTGELFF
TGTGCCAGCAGGTCAGGAGCGGGGAACACCGGGGAGCTGTTTTTT
>TRBV25-1|TRBD1|TRBJ1-2|NA
CASSQPWRGHGNYGYTF
TGTGCCAGCAGTCAGCCTTGGAGGGGGCATGGTAACTATGGCTACACCTTC
>TRBV28|NA|TRBJ2-6|NA
CASSNTGTGLSGANVLTF
TGTGCCAGCAGTAATACGGGAACAGGGCTTTCTGGGGCCAACGTCCTGACTTTC
>TRBV21-1|NA|TRBJ1-5|few
CASEVLMAAYQPQHF
TGTGCCAGCGAAGTTTTGATGGCGGCTTATCAGCCCCAGCATTTT
>TRBV2|NA|TRBJ2-7|NA
CASSRLTGIGEQYF
TGTGCCAGCAGTCGTTTGACAGGTATTGGGGAGCAGTACTTC
>TRBV6-5|NA|TRBJ1-5|NA
CASSYGAGRSQPQHF
TGTGCCAGCAGTTACGGGGCAGGTAGAAGTCAGCCCCAGCATTTT
>TRBV6-1|NA|TRBJ2-3|NA
CASTEGTISTDTQYF
TGTGCCAGCACCGAAGGGACAATTAGCACAGATACGCAGTATTTT
>TRBV28|TRBD1|TRBJ1-5|NA
CASSWTGTYSNQPQHF
TGTGCCAGCAGTTGGACAGGCACCTATAGCAATCAGCCCCAGCATTTT
>TRBV27|TRBD2|TRBJ2-1|once
CASSLAGGRSEQFF
TGTGCCAGCAGTTTGGCGGGGGGGCGAAGTGAGCAGTTCTTC
>TRBV5-1|NA|TRBJ2-7|NA
CASKEVSTYEQYF
TGCGCCAGCAAGGAGGTTTCCACCTACGAGCAGTACTTC
>TRBV29-1|TRBD1|TRBJ1-2|NA
CSVWTGVDYGYTF
TGCAGCGTGTGGACAGGGGTGGACTATGGCTACACCTTC
>TRBV28|TRBD2|TRBJ2-5|NA
CASSLFASGGLETQYF
TGTGCCAGCAGTTTATTCGCTAGCGGAGGGTTAGAGACCCAGTACTTC
>TRBV28|NA|TRBJ2-2|NA
CASRLKLGRNREGSGTGELFF
TGTGCCAGCAGACTTAAATTGGGTCGGAACAGGGAGGGTTCAGGCACCGGGGAGCTGTTTTTT
>TRBV5-6|NA|TRBJ2-3|NA
CASSSGFTHGDTQYF
TGTGCCAGCAGCTCGGGTTTCACCCACGGAGATACGCAGTATTTT
>TRBV18|NA|TRBJ1-4|NA
CASSPRQATNEKLFF
TGTGCCAGCTCACCACGACAGGCAACTAATGAAAAACTGTTTTTT
>TRBV5-8|TRBD1|TRBJ1-1|NA
CASSLGDRHTEAFF
TGTGCCAGCAGCTTGGGGGACAGGCACACTGAAGCTTTCTTT
>TRBV28|NA|TRBJ1-3|NA
CASSGGRLSGNTIYF
TGTGCCAGCAGCGGAGGACGGCTCTCTGGAAACACCATATATTTT
>TRBV27|NA|TRBJ2-2|NA
CASSREGTGELFF
TGTGCCAGCAGCAGGGAAGGAACCGGGGAGCTGTTTTTT
>TRBV9|NA|TRBJ2-3|NA
CASSVRGGGGGTDTQYF
TGTGCCAGCAGCGTCCGCGGCGGGGGCGGAGGCACAGATACGCAGTATTTT
>TRBV30|NA|TRBJ1-5|NA
CAWRIAGSNQPQHF
TGTGCCTGGAGGATAGCAGGGAGCAATCAGCCCCAGCATTTT
>TRBV19|NA|TRBJ1-6|NA
CASSIGRQNSPLHF
TGTGCCAGTAGTATTGGAAGACAGAACTCACCCCTCCACTTT